The clone carrying this T cell receptor (beta chain) has ten or more counts. The antigen remains unidentified. Per germline, CDR1 SGDLS and CDR2 YYNGEE. The V and J ends lost 2 bases and 0 bases, in that order; junction bases with no gene match: 8. CDR3 length: 19 residues. These data belong to a study of T cells after yellow fever vaccination. Study-wide points: At under 97% for CD4 and over 80% for CD8, most primary-vaccination clones showed up again after the booster. Contaminants from the bulk population, in the form of abundant clonotypes, could be found in FACS-sorted repertoires.

TCRdb itself ran the 5' RACE reads through MiXCR, one entry per CDR3 protein. The sample lists about 260,000 distinct CDR3 sequences, about 3.5% occurring once. The chain recombines TRBV9 with TRBJ2-3; 14 bases match TRBD2. Material: PBMCs, obtained 15 days after the yellow fever booster vaccination. The source is a man aged 18 to 35 who received the YFV17D yellow fever vaccine. In DNA form, the CDR3 reads TGTGCCAGCAGCGTGGGGGGACTAGCGGGGGCATCTAGCACAGATACGCAGTATTTT. Translation: CASSVGGLAGASSTDTQYF.